The source of this T cell receptor (beta chain) is a study of T cell clones after liver transplantation (dated by TCRdb to 2018 to 2020). Study-wide context: The samples were obtained from ITN030ST, a randomized trial that attempted immunosuppression withdrawal within 2 years after liver transplantation. Donor-reactive T cell clones were identified by TCRbeta sequencing following a pre-transplant mixed lymphocyte reaction and were subsequently tracked in post-transplant blood. Third party-reactive TCRbeta sequences were also identified from pre-transplant MLRs to serve as an antigen-independent comparator for donor-reactive sequences. Three of the eight recipients were HCV-positive; the others were transplanted for non-autoimmune, non-viral indications. Subjects received no induction therapy and standard immunosuppression until randomization at 12-24 months post-transplant. Tolerance was defined as complete immunosuppression withdrawal for at least one year with no rise in liver enzymes beyond twice the upper limit of normal. Blood samples were collected pre-transplant, then pre-randomization ahead of withdrawal, and finally post-randomization once withdrawal had either been completed or failed. The studied cohort comprised 8 liver transplant recipients, 3 classified as tolerant and 5 as non-tolerant. What the research found in general, with its limitations: After accounting for repertoire turnover, donor-reactive detection was significantly reduced in 7 of 8 subjects for CD4 and 8 of 8 for CD8. Donor-reactive sequences decreased more than third party-reactive sequences, which suggests partial antigen-specific deletion that was not related to withdrawal success. Because allograft tissue specimens were not available, migration of donor-reactive T cells into the graft, rather than deletion, may have occurred. Because of small, heterogeneous patient numbers and non-standardized post-transplant time points, the conclusions were only preliminary. In two subjects, low numbers of available donor cells limited the measurable donor-reactive repertoire. In 5 of 8 subjects, regardless of tolerance or HCV status, circulating donor-reactive CD4 TCRbeta sequences dropped significantly post-transplant.

Concerning this clone: The antigen it recognizes is unknown. It has no much larger one-base neighbor in the sample; base qualities were not kept.

Unstimulated PBMCs, after thawing, were stained for CD3, CD4 and CD8 and then FACS-sorted into CD3+CD4+ and CD3+CD8+ populations. All 8 studied subjects were randomized to withdrawal of immunosuppression. The Qiagen DNeasy Blood and Tissue Kit was used for genomic DNA isolation. Using immunoSEQ, frozen genomic DNA was subjected to high-throughput TCRbeta CDR3 sequencing, a process that included PCR amplification, mapping, bias correction and internal controls. The study's own analysis went as follows. Only productive rearrangements were retained, with each unique TCRbeta sequence defined by its CDR3 nucleotide sequence together with its V and J gene. A sequence counted as donor-reactive only if the sequence showed at least 5-fold expansion in CFSE-low cells compared with unstimulated pre-transplant cells and had a frequency of at least 0.01%. Minimum frequency thresholds were set for each subject based on the unstimulated sample with the lowest template count, ensuring at least 90% detection power. Repertoire turnover was measured by Jensen-Shannon divergence between the top 1000 TCRbeta sequences post- and pre-transplant. Two-sided Fisher's exact tests were used to test for changes in the detection of donor-reactive sequences. Imported from immuneACCESS, the table was reduced by TCRdb to in-frame sequences with V and J called. These copies leave out some clones; in studies compared against another copy, an unresolved V gene accounts for under half, and the cause of the remainder is not known. D and trimming were read from the DNA, whereas the V and J calls and clone size are those reported in that table. Across this sample there are roughly 80,000 clones, with 70% to 85% seen only once. The ten biggest clones cover approximately 0.47% of the sample.

Relative to germline, V is 7 bases shorter and J is 6 bases shorter, with 12 bases between their ends. CDR1 and CDR2 were assigned from the germline V gene (reference sequence) as DFQATT and SNEGSKA. Including cysteine and phenylalanine, the CDR3 has 11 amino acids. The read is trimmed to its CDR3 DNA, 33 bases read in frame from base 1. The source is a human patient who received a liver transplant. Following transplantation, T cells from the graft donor may be among those present. The chain uses TRBV20-1 and TRBJ1-1; no D gene is confidently identified. The sample was CD4+ T cells from blood, taken 45 to 46 months after liver transplant. CDR3 loop: CSGLEGAEAFF. The DNA sequence follows: TGCAGTGGTCTTGAGGGTGCTGAAGCTTTCTTT.